The 28 T cell receptor beta chains listed next were all sequenced from one sample in a study of cytomegalovirus exposure and HLA in healthy donors. Both 60 Vbeta primers and 13 Jbeta primers went into the PCR. TCRdb's table, derived via immunoSEQ multiplex PCR, lists solely in-frame clones and lacks some. The sample comprises 250,000 to 350,000 clones, roughly 89% of which are singletons, and almost 4% rests with the top ten. Sequenced sample: PBMCs. The source is a man between 35 and 55 years old in good health and CMV-seropositive.

The chain employs TRBV7-2 and TRBJ2-5; TRBD1 agrees at 7 bases. Germline V gene data show CDR1 as SGHTA and CDR2 as FQGNSA. J gave up 2 bases and V 5 bases, and 5 bases lay outside the gene matches. The CDR3 sequence is 14 residues long. The CDR3 DNA reads TGTGCCAGCAGCGAGTTGGGACAGCAAGAGACCCAGTACTTC. Its protein product is CASSELGQQETQYF.

V and J are TRBV7-9 and TRBJ2-7; D uncertain. Trimming removed 1 base at V and 0 bases at J, with 10 bases between. The CDR3 totals 15 residues. Germline assignment: CDR1 SEHNR and CDR2 FQNEAQ (reference sequence). The CDR3 bases are TGTGCCAGCAGCTTAGTCCGAGTCGGCTCCTACGAGCAGTACTTC. Its protein product is CASSLVRVGSYEQYF.

J is TRBJ2-6 and V is TRBV28; maybe TRBD1 (6 bases). CDR3 length: 15 amino acids. V was cut by 5 bases and J by 4 bases, with 12 bases left in between. The germline CDR1 and CDR2 sequences are MDHEN and SYDVKM. CDR3 sequence (DNA): TGTGCCAGCAGTCCACAGGGAACCGGGGCCAACGTCCTGACTTTC. Translation gives CASSPQGTGANVLTF.

This clone showed up just once. The rearrangement uses TRBV15 and TRBJ2-5; no clear D. Looked up from germline, CDR1 is LNHNV and CDR2 is YYDKDF (reference sequence). The CDR3 runs 14 residues. V dropped 0 bases and J dropped 1 base, with 6 bases sitting between them. Here the CDR3 reads CATSRDRSQETQYF. Here the CDR3 DNA reads TGTGCCACCAGCAGAGATCGTTCCCAAGAGACCCAGTACTTC.

Here the CDR3 reads CASRGGSGTEAFF. The CDR3 bases are TGTGCCAGCAGAGGGGGCAGTGGCACTGAAGCTTTCTTT. V is TRBV6-6 and J is TRBJ1-1; 7 bases match TRBD1. Per the germline V gene, CDR1 is MNHNY and CDR2 is SVGAGI (reference sequence). Trimming removed 6 bases from V and 4 bases from J; junction bases left unmatched: 5. CDR3 length: 13 amino acids.

The chain couples TRBV6-5 to TRBJ2-1; a weak D match, TRBD2 (5 bases). CDR3 length: 14 residues. The germline gives CDR1 MNHEY, CDR2 SVGAGI. Trimming took 3 bases from V and 8 from J, leaving 14 bases between them. This CDR3 reads CASSYKRPPHEQFF. CDR3 nucleotides: TGTGCCAGCAGTTATAAGCGGCCTCCCCATGAGCAGTTCTTC.

The chain employs TRBV7-9 and TRBJ1-1; 8 bases are shared with TRBD1. J was trimmed by 7 bases and V by 0 bases; bases with no gene match: 4. Germline assignment: CDR1 SEHNR and CDR2 FQNEAQ (reference sequence). The CDR3 runs 14 residues. CDR3 DNA: TGTGCCAGCAGCTTAGCCAGGGGGCAGAGTGAAGCTTTCTTT. The encoded protein is CASSLARGQSEAFF.

The chain carries TRBV28 and TRBJ2-5; TRBD2 matches at 9 bases. Germline values: CDR1 MDHEN, CDR2 SYDVKM. This CDR3 spans 16 amino acids. J was trimmed by 3 bases and V by 5 bases; bases with no gene match: 10. In nucleotides, the CDR3 is TGTGCCAGCAGTAAAGGATGGGTAGCGGGAGAAGAGACCCAGTACTTC. This sequence encodes CASSKGWVAGEETQYF.

The V gene is TRBV28, the J gene TRBJ1-2, with no clear D. Germline CDR1 MDHEN, CDR2 SYDVKM. The CDR3 is made up of 11 amino acids. With 5 bases removed from V and 8 bases from J, the gap between germline ends came to 9 bases. The CDR3 here is CASSDQRGYTF. In DNA, the CDR3 is TGTGCCAGCAGTGACCAGCGGGGCTACACCTTC.

The J gene is TRBJ1-1, the V gene TRBV2; possibly TRBD1 for D (6 bases). From germline, CDR1 is SNHLY and CDR2 FYNNEI. The CDR3 has 16 residues. The V end lost 0 bases, the J end lost 4 bases, and 15 bases lay between the germline ends. In nucleotides, the CDR3 is TGTGCCAGCAGTGAAGCGGCAGGGGATGGGGGCACTGAAGCTTTCTTT. Translated, it gives CASSEAAGDGGTEAFF. Full variable domain (outside the CDR3, taken from reference TRBV2 and TRBJ1-1): EPEVTQTPSHQVTQMGQEVILRCVPISNHLYFYWYRQILGQKVEFLVSFYNNEISEKSEIFDDQFSVERPDGSNFTLKIRSTKLEDSAMYFCASSEAAGDGGTEAFFGQGTRLTVV.

The chain joins TRBV28 to TRBJ2-7; a weak D match, TRBD1 (6 bases). This CDR3 spans 12 amino acids. Trimming left V 5 bases short and J 3 bases short, with 8 bases between. Germline loops: CDR1 MDHEN, CDR2 SYDVKM. The CDR3 region is CASSTDSYEQYF. DNA of the CDR3: TGTGCCAGCAGTACGGACAGCTACGAGCAGTACTTC. Combining the CDR3 with reference TRBV28 and TRBJ2-7 gives the whole variable domain DVKVTQSSRYLVKRTGEKVFLECVQDMDHENMFWYRQDPGLGLRLIYFSYDVKMKEKGDIPEGYSVSREKKERFSLILESASTNQTSMYLCASSTDSYEQYFGPGTRLTVT.

The rearrangement links TRBV5-8 to TRBJ1-2, with D possibly being TRBD1 (5 bases). Trimming cost V 4 bases and J 7 bases, with 11 bases left between them. Germline values: CDR1 SGHTS, CDR2 YDEGEE. The CDR3 consists of 12 residues. The CDR3 region is CASSPGLSGYTF. The CDR3 nucleotides are TGTGCCAGCAGCCCGGGACTCAGTGGCTACACCTTC.

This CDR3 is CASSLVPPDTEAFF. The DNA of the CDR3 is TGTGCCAGCAGCTTGGTACCCCCGGACACTGAAGCTTTCTTT. The chain is built from TRBV5-6 and TRBJ1-1; no clear D gene. CDR3 size: 14 residues. Trimming cost V 0 bases and J 3 bases, with 9 bases left between them. CDR1 is SGHDT and CDR2 is YYEEEE in the germline V gene. Combining the CDR3 with reference TRBV5-6 and TRBJ1-1 gives the whole variable domain DAGVTQSPTHLIKTRGQQVTLRCSPKSGHDTVSWYQQALGQGPQFIFQYYEEEERQRGNFPDRFSGHQFPNYSSELNVNALLLGDSALYLCASSLVPPDTEAFFGQGTRLTVV.

The chain joins TRBV11-2 to TRBJ1-4, with 10 bases identical to TRBD1. The CDR3 spans 14 residues. Germline values: CDR1 SGHAT, CDR2 FQNNGV. V lost 4 bases, J lost 6 bases, and 2 bases stayed unmatched. The CDR3 nucleotides are TGTGCCAGCAGCTCGGGGACAGGGGATGAAAAACTGTTTTTT. It encodes CASSSGTGDEKLFF.

The rearrangement joins TRBV6-5 to TRBJ1-2, with D unclear. Germline V gene sequence: CDR1 MNHEY, CDR2 SVGAGI. This CDR3 spans 13 amino acids. Trimming took off 2 bases at V and 7 bases at J, with 11 bases between the two ends. CDR3 loop: CASSYEADRGYTF. The CDR3 coding sequence is TGTGCCAGCAGTTACGAGGCAGACCGTGGCTACACCTTC.

The chain employs TRBV28 and TRBJ1-1, with TRBD1 identical over 8 bases. The V segment lost 5 bases and the J segment 0 bases; nucleotides outside the gene matches: 8. Germline V gene lookup returns CDR1 MDHEN and CDR2 SYDVKM. CDR3 length: 16 amino acids. The CDR3 sequence is CASSPRTGSLNTEAFF. The CDR3 DNA reads as TGTGCCAGCAGTCCTCGGACAGGGAGCCTGAACACTGAAGCTTTCTTT.

The chain has TRBV28 and TRBJ1-5; D may be TRBD1 (6 bases). Germline V CDR1 and CDR2: MDHEN, SYDVKM. This CDR3 has 14 amino acids. V was cut by 7 bases and J by 0 bases, with 10 bases left in between. The CDR3 protein is CASKGRGSNQPQHF. The CDR3 DNA is TGTGCCAGCAAGGGCAGGGGTAGCAATCAGCCCCAGCATTTT.

The chain recombines TRBV6-4 with TRBJ1-5, with no clear D. In germline, CDR1 is MRHNA, CDR2 SNTAGT. The CDR3 runs to 13 residues. The V and J ends lost 3 bases and 7 bases respectively, with 10 bases between them. The CDR3 region has the DNA TGTGCCAGCAGTGAGAGGGCGGAACAGCCCCAGCATTTT. As protein: CASSERAEQPQHF.

The gene calls are TRBV15 and TRBJ1-1; 12 bases map to TRBD1. Germline V gene sequence: CDR1 LNHNV, CDR2 YYDKDF (reference sequence). The CDR3 has 17 amino acids. The junction had 8 bases not matched to a gene; V was cut back by 2 bases and J by 4 bases. CDR3 protein: CATSRPGTGGVGTEAFF. The CDR3, as DNA: TGTGCCACCAGCAGACCCGGGACAGGGGGCGTGGGCACTGAAGCTTTCTTT.

The chain links TRBV19 to TRBJ2-7; tentatively, D is TRBD2 (5 bases). Trimming stripped 5 bases from V and 0 bases from J, with 17 bases between. The CDR3 has 16 amino acids. Germline CDR1 and CDR2: LNHDA and SQIVND (reference sequence). CDR3 sequence reads: CASSAPPGSSSYEQYF. DNA for the CDR3: TGTGCCAGTAGTGCTCCCCCGGGATCCTCCTCCTACGAGCAGTACTTC.

This clone occurred once. The chain is built from TRBV6-4 and TRBJ1-1; D gene ambiguous. V lost 5 bases to trimming and J lost 0 bases, with 7 bases between them. Looked up from germline, CDR1 is MRHNA and CDR2 is SNTAGT. The CDR3 contains 13 residues. Here the CDR3 reads CASSQVMNTEAFF. CDR3 nucleotides: TGTGCCAGCAGTCAGGTCATGAACACTGAAGCTTTCTTT.

This chain joins TRBV25-1 and TRBJ1-2, with D maybe TRBD1 (6 bases). The V and J ends lost 2 bases and 6 bases respectively, with 13 bases between them. Germline V gene lookup returns CDR1 MGHDK and CDR2 SYGVNS. The CDR3 contains 14 residues. The CDR3 region has the DNA TGTGCCAGCAGTGAAATGGGACACGTCGATGGCTACACCTTC. This codes for CASSEMGHVDGYTF.

The J gene is TRBJ2-3, the V gene TRBV5-1; 12 bases match TRBD2. The CDR3 is 17 amino acids. CDR1 is SGHRS, CDR2 YFSETQ, per germline. The V and J ends lost 2 bases and 6 bases, in that order; junction bases with no gene match: 10. The CDR3 protein is CASSLLAGGTGSDTQYF. The CDR3 DNA reads as TGCGCCAGCAGCTTACTAGCGGGGGGCACTGGTTCGGATACGCAGTATTTT.

The V and J genes are TRBV18 and TRBJ2-5; possibly TRBD1 for D (5 bases). This CDR3 comprises 15 residues. V was clipped by 2 bases and J by 1 base, with 11 bases between them. Per germline, CDR1 KGHSH and CDR2 LQKENI. The CDR3 here is CASSPTLGAQETQYF. In nucleotides, the CDR3 is TGTGCCAGCTCACCAACGCTAGGGGCCCAAGAGACCCAGTACTTC.

The chain carries TRBV6-1 and TRBJ1-5; TRBD1 agrees at 7 bases. With 6 bases clipped from V and 0 bases from J, the junction kept 2 bases outside the gene matches. The germline CDR1 and CDR2 sequences are MNHNS and SASEGT. The CDR3 has 14 amino acids. The CDR3 DNA is TGTGCCAGCAGGGACAGGAATAGCAATCAGCCCCAGCATTTT. This gives the protein CASRDRNSNQPQHF.

V gene TRBV9 combines with J gene TRBJ2-3; the D gene is possibly TRBD2 (5 bases). Per the germline V gene, CDR1 is SGDLS and CDR2 is YYNGEE. This CDR3 is built from 13 residues. Trimming removed 3 bases from V and 6 bases from J, with 11 bases in between. CDR3 DNA sequence: TGTGCCAGCAGCGGCGGCCGGGATGATACGCAGTATTTT. Translating it yields CASSGGRDDTQYF. Drawing the rest from reference TRBV9 and TRBJ2-3, the complete variable domain is DSGVTQTPKHLITATGQRVTLRCSPRSGDLSVYWYQQSLDQGLQFLIQYYNGEERAKGNILERFSAQQFPDLHSELNLSSLELGDSALYFCASSGGRDDTQYFGPGTRLTVL.

Here the CDR3 reads CAWAPWVGGEQYF. CDR3 DNA sequence: TGTGCCTGGGCCCCCTGGGTAGGGGGCGAGCAGTACTTC. The chain links TRBV30 to TRBJ2-7; D may be TRBD1 (6 bases). Per the germline V gene, CDR1 is GTSNPN and CDR2 is SVGIG (reference sequence). The V end was cut by 5 bases, the J end by 6 bases, with 17 bases between. The CDR3 totals 13 residues.

This sequence joins TRBV5-1 and TRBJ2-3; 12 bases agree with TRBD2. The ends lost 0 bases at V and 0 bases at J; junction bases unmatched: 8. This CDR3 comprises 19 residues. Per the germline V gene, CDR1 is SGHRS and CDR2 is YFSETQ. The CDR3 DNA sequence: TGCGCCAGCAGCTTGGCCCTAGCGGGAGGGATCCTTAGCACAGATACGCAGTATTTT. It is translated as CASSLALAGGILSTDTQYF.